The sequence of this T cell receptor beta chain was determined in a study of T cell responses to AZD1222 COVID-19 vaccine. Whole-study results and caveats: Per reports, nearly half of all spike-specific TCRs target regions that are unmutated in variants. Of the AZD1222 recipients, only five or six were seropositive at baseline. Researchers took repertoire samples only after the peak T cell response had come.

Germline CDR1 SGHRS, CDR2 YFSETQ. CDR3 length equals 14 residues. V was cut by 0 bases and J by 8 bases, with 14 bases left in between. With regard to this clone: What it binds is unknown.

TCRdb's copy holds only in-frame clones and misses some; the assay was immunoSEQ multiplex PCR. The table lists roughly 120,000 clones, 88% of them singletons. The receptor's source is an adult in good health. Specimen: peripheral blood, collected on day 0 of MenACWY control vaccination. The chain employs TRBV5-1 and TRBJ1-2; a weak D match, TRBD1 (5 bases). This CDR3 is CASSLVSGSKGYTF. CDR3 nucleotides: TGCGCCAGCAGCTTGGTTTCAGGGTCTAAAGGCTACACCTTC.